A selection of T cell receptor beta chains follows, all from one sample in a study of blood T cell repertoires in COVID-19. TCRdb keeps only in-frame clones here, not all; method: immunoSEQ multiplex PCR. The data contain 200,000 to 250,000 clones, almost 90% of them singletons. The specimen was peripheral blood. All receptors derive from a woman aged 55-75 years with acute or convalescent COVID-19. CDR3s include the opening cysteine and the closing phenylalanine or tryptophan. The order of the fields is D gene, V gene, J gene, CDR3 length, clone size, CDR3 protein, CDR3 DNA. D genes are given only for firm matches. Clone size is given for some rows only: seen once, a few or many times, or a class if the clone is expanded.

d_gene: TRBD1
v_gene: TRBV7-2
j_gene: TRBJ1-1
len: 15
abundance: -
CDR3aa: CASSLRTGWATEAFF
CDR3nt: TGTGCCAGCAGCCTAAGGACAGGGTGGGCCACTGAAGCTTTCTTT

d_gene: TRBD2
v_gene: TRBV2
j_gene: TRBJ2-5
len: 20
abundance: -
CDR3aa: CASSERVGSGAIRASETQYF
CDR3nt: TGTGCCAGCAGTGAAAGGGTTGGGAGCGGGGCAATCCGCGCCAGTGAGACCCAGTACTTC

d_gene: TRBD1
v_gene: TRBV2
j_gene: TRBJ2-7
len: 15
abundance: -
CDR3aa: CASSPPDRGSYEQYF
CDR3nt: TGTGCCAGCAGCCCTCCTGACAGGGGCTCCTACGAGCAGTACTTC

d_gene: TRBD2
v_gene: TRBV9
j_gene: TRBJ2-1
len: 15
abundance: -
CDR3aa: CASSNPGLAGGEQFF
CDR3nt: TGTGCCAGCAGTAACCCGGGACTAGCGGGAGGTGAGCAGTTCTTC

d_gene: TRBD1
v_gene: TRBV3-1/TRBV3-2
j_gene: TRBJ1-4
len: 15
abundance: -
CDR3aa: CASSLRQGANEKLFF
CDR3nt: TGTGCCAGCAGTCTTAGACAGGGGGCTAATGAAAAACTGTTTTTT

d_gene: -
v_gene: TRBV5-6
j_gene: TRBJ1-6
len: 13
abundance: -
CDR3aa: CASSQGFRSPLHF
CDR3nt: TGTGCCAGCAGCCAGGGGTTTAGATCACCCCTCCACTTT

d_gene: -
v_gene: TRBV28
j_gene: TRBJ2-3
len: 13
abundance: -
CDR3aa: CASRRQPTDTQYF
CDR3nt: TGTGCCAGCAGACGACAGCCAACAGATACGCAGTATTTT

d_gene: -
v_gene: TRBV25-1
j_gene: TRBJ1-4
len: 12
abundance: few
CDR3aa: CASIGDNEKLFF
CDR3nt: TGTGCCAGCATCGGGGATAATGAAAAACTGTTTTTT

d_gene: TRBD1
v_gene: TRBV7-3
j_gene: TRBJ1-1
len: 15
abundance: few
CDR3aa: CASSRDGDRATEAFF
CDR3nt: TGTGCCAGCAGCCGGGATGGGGACAGGGCGACTGAAGCTTTCTTT

d_gene: -
v_gene: TRBV30
j_gene: TRBJ2-1
len: 12
abundance: -
CDR3aa: CAWSSGGREQFF
CDR3nt: TGTGCCTGGAGTTCGGGGGGCCGGGAGCAGTTCTTC